One sample yielded the 21 T cell receptor beta chains listed below, sequenced in a study of T cell repertoires in cytomegalovirus infection. TCRdb re-derived calls from the reads in MiXCR, one entry per CDR3 protein. This table holds some 240,000 distinct CDR3 sequences, approximately 15% found once. The specimen sequenced was CD8+ T cells from PBMCs. All receptors come from a human donor in good health (CMV status not recorded). Some clones in this sample may be carry-over from other donors' samples.

This clonotype was found a few times. The chain combines TRBV5-1 with TRBJ2-7, with 9 bases aligning to TRBD1. The trim removed 4 bases at V and 3 bases at J, leaving 8 bases unmatched. Germline V gene data show CDR1 as SGHRS and CDR2 as YFSETQ. This CDR3 comprises 15 residues. The CDR3 DNA is TGCGCCAGCAGCCTTTCTTCGGGACAGGGCTACGAGCAGTACTTC. Translated, it gives CASSLSSGQGYEQYF.

The V and J genes are TRBV12-3 or TRBV12-4 and TRBJ2-7; no clear D. With 6 bases removed from V and 0 bases from J, the gap between germline ends came to 12 bases. The CDR3 sequence is 14 residues long. In DNA, the CDR3 is TGTGCCAGCAGCCGAGTTCTCAGCTCCTACGAGCAGTACTTC. This gives the protein CASSRVLSSYEQYF.

This clonotype occurred many times. The V call is TRBV12-3 or TRBV12-4, the J call TRBJ2-1, with 8 bases lining up with TRBD2. Trimming removed 3 bases from V and 10 bases from J; junction bases left unmatched: 20. The CDR3 is made up of 18 amino acids. The CDR3: CASSFRVELAEPSDEQFF. The CDR3 DNA is TGTGCCAGCAGTTTTCGGGTCGAACTAGCGGAGCCCTCGGACGAGCAGTTCTTC.

This clonotype was found many times. This chain links TRBV12-3 or TRBV12-4 with TRBJ1-2; perhaps TRBD1 as D (5 bases). Trimming stripped 3 bases from V and 8 bases from J, with 22 bases between. The length of the CDR3 is 16 residues. The CDR3 loop reads CASSFSTAPQGEGYTF. The CDR3 nucleotides are TGTGCCAGCAGTTTTTCGACAGCCCCGCAGGGAGAGGGCTACACCTTC.

This clonotype was observed a handful of times. The gene calls are TRBV12-5 and TRBJ1-5; a weak D match, TRBD1 (5 bases). V was clipped by 3 bases and J by 3 bases, with 15 bases between them. The germline gives CDR1 LGHNT, CDR2 FRNRAP. This CDR3 has 16 residues. CDR3 amino acids: CASGFEGAGVNQPQHF. The CDR3, as DNA: TGTGCTAGTGGTTTCGAAGGGGCCGGGGTCAATCAGCCCCAGCATTTT.

This clonotype came up many times. V is TRBV7-4 and J is TRBJ1-4; no reliable D call. The CDR3 runs to 18 residues. CDR1 is SGHVT and CDR2 is SQSDAQ in the germline V gene. The germline V and J ends were trimmed by 4 bases and 2 bases, with 20 bases remaining between them. CDR3 protein: CASSSTGLRENTNEKLFF. The DNA of the CDR3 is TGTGCCAGCAGCTCAACCGGGCTCCGGGAAAATACTAATGAAAAACTGTTTTTT.

The V gene is TRBV19, the J gene TRBJ2-6; D remains unclear. Germline V gives CDR1 LNHDA, CDR2 SQIVND (reference sequence). The ends were cut back, 6 bases at V and 2 bases at J, with 11 bases in the middle. The CDR3 spans 15 residues. Here the CDR3 reads CASSFSTTGANVLTF. The CDR3 coding sequence is TGTGCCAGTAGCTTCAGTACAACTGGGGCCAACGTCCTGACTTTC.

This clonotype has more than one count but fewer than ten. V usage is TRBV25-1 and J usage is TRBJ2-2; the D is unclear. The CDR3 length is 15 residues. The germline CDR1 and CDR2 sequences are MGHDK and SYGVNS. The ends were cut back, 0 bases at V and 1 base at J, with 6 bases in the middle. CDR3 coding DNA: TGTGCCAGCAGTGAATACGAGGAGAACACCGGGGAGCTGTTTTTT. It yields the protein CASSEYEENTGELFF.

In its sample, this clonotype was seen many times. CDR3 in DNA: TGTGCCAGCAGCGGTAGCAGGGGCCCGGTGCTCTACTTC. Protein product: CASSGSRGPVLYF. The rearrangement links TRBV14 to TRBJ2-4, with a weak D call TRBD1 (6 bases). The CDR3 covers 13 residues. The V and J ends lost 5 bases and 16 bases respectively, with 21 bases between them. In germline, CDR1 is SGHDN, CDR2 FVKESK.

A few counts support this clonotype. V and J are TRBV7-9 and TRBJ2-7; D is undetermined. The CDR3 consists of 12 residues. Trimming cost V 4 bases and J 6 bases, with 10 bases left between them. Looked up from germline, CDR1 is SEHNR and CDR2 is FQNEAQ (reference sequence). The CDR3 protein is CASSSGAGEQYF. The CDR3 DNA is TGTGCCAGCAGCTCAGGAGCAGGCGAGCAGTACTTC.

The genes are TRBV10-3 and TRBJ2-2; no definite D call. V was shortened by 6 bases and J by 1 base, with 3 bases between the two germline ends. The germline V gene encodes CDR1 ENHRY and CDR2 SYGVKD. The CDR3 spans 12 residues. The CDR3 reads CAIRGNTGELFF. CDR3 coding DNA: TGTGCCATCAGGGGGAACACCGGGGAGCTGTTTTTT.

This clonotype was picked up many times. The chain links TRBV7-9 to TRBJ1-1; D ambiguous. This CDR3 spans 12 amino acids. The germline V gene encodes CDR1 SEHNR and CDR2 FQNEAQ (reference sequence). Trimming cost V 1 base and J 2 bases, with 2 bases left between them. CDR3 DNA sequence: TGTGCCAGCAGCTTAGAAAACACTGAAGCTTTCTTT. This codes for CASSLENTEAFF.

The rearrangement links TRBV6-8 to TRBJ2-1; TRBD1 matches 12 bases. The germline gives CDR1 MNHGY, CDR2 SAAAGT. Trimming took 0 bases from V and 3 from J; bases not matched to a gene: 6. The CDR3 length is 18 residues. The CDR3 nucleotides read TGTGCCAGCAGTTACTCGGGGACAGGGGGCTCGGTCTACAATGAGCAGTTCTTC. Its protein product is CASSYSGTGGSVYNEQFF.

This clonotype came up a few times. The chain combines TRBV6-5 with TRBJ2-5, with D possibly TRBD2 on 7 matching bases. V lost 5 bases to trimming and J lost 7 bases, with 14 bases between them. The CDR3 consists of 13 residues. The germline V gene has CDR1 MNHEY and CDR2 SVGAGI. CDR3 sequence (DNA): TGTGCCAGCAGTACAGGGTCGGGGGGGACCCAGTACTTC. Translated, it gives CASSTGSGGTQYF.

V usage is TRBV4-1 and J usage is TRBJ1-6, with D uncertain. The CDR3 loop spans 16 amino acids. CDR1 and CDR2 (germline): MGHRA, YSYEKL. V shed 3 bases and J shed 0 bases, with 9 bases lying between them. CDR3: CASSQVASSYNSPLHF. CDR3 sequence (DNA): TGCGCCAGCAGCCAGGTTGCCAGCTCCTATAATTCACCCCTCCACTTT.

This clonotype was seen ten or more times. This chain joins TRBV6-1 and TRBJ1-2, with D unresolved. CDR1 is MNHNS, CDR2 SASEGT, per germline. The CDR3 loop spans 11 amino acids. V was cut by 5 bases and J by 4 bases, with 5 bases left in between. The CDR3 spells CASSPIYGYTF. The CDR3 DNA follows: TGTGCCAGCAGTCCGATCTATGGCTACACCTTC.

This clonotype was detected many times. The chain uses TRBV7-2 and TRBJ2-7; D is perhaps TRBD2 (6 bases). CDR1 is SGHTA, CDR2 FQGNSA, per germline. The CDR3 has 14 residues. Trimming cost V 5 bases and J 1 base, with 12 bases left between them. Here the CDR3 DNA reads TGTGCCAGCAGCCAGGAGGGGTGGTCCTACGAGCAGTACTTC. Its protein product is CASSQEGWSYEQYF. The full variable domain, in which reference TRBV7-2 and TRBJ2-7 provide the parts outside the CDR3, is GAGVSQSPSNKVTEKGKDVELRCDPISGHTALYWYRQSLGQGLEFLIYFQGNSAPDKSGLPSDRFSAERTGGSVSTLTIQRTQQEDSAVYLCASSQEGWSYEQYFGPGTRLTVT.

V gene TRBV19 combines with J gene TRBJ1-4, with D perhaps TRBD1 (6 bases). V was pared by 6 bases and J by 7 bases, with 15 bases between. Per the germline V gene, CDR1 is LNHDA and CDR2 is SQIVND (reference sequence). There are 14 residues in the CDR3. Here the CDR3 DNA reads TGTGCCAGTAGCATGACAGGATCGAGTGAAAAACTGTTTTTT. Translated: CASSMTGSSEKLFF.

The chain uses TRBV6-6 and TRBJ2-2; 8 nucleotides line up with TRBD2. Germline assignment: CDR1 MNHNY and CDR2 SVGAGI (reference sequence). The CDR3 totals 14 residues. Unmatched junction bases numbered 5, after V lost 5 bases and J lost 6 bases. The DNA for the CDR3 is TGTGCCAGCAGTCATAGCGGGGAGGCCGGGGAGCTGTTTTTT. As protein: CASSHSGEAGELFF.

In its sample, this clonotype was seen a few times. The DNA of the CDR3 is TGTGCCAGCAGCCGGGGAGTAGATGGCTACACCTTC. Amino acids: CASSRGVDGYTF. The chain is built from TRBV7-9 and TRBJ1-2; D call uncertain. The CDR3 contains 12 residues. Germline V lookup: CDR1 SEHNR, CDR2 FQNEAQ (reference sequence). Trimming took 5 bases from V and 6 from J, leaving 10 bases between them. The entire variable domain, with the rest obtained from reference TRBV7-9 and TRBJ1-2, is as follows: DTGVSQNPRHKITKRGQNVTFRCDPISEHNRLYWYRQTLGQGPEFLTYFQNEAQLEKSRLLSDRFSAERPKGSFSTLEIQRTEQGDSAMYLCASSRGVDGYTFGSGTRLTVV.

The sample holds a few counts of this clonotype. The rearrangement uses TRBV7-9 and TRBJ2-5; 7 bases line up with TRBD1. Losses at the gene ends were 5 bases for V and 2 bases for J; bases not matched to a gene: 20. Germline lookup yields CDR1 SEHNR and CDR2 FQNEAQ (reference sequence). The CDR3 contains 19 residues. CDR3 DNA sequence: TGTGCCAGCAGCCGATATATTGACAGGGAGTTGTCCCTACAAGAGACCCAGTACTTC. It specifies CASSRYIDRELSLQETQYF.